The 30 T cell receptor beta chains below come from one sample, sequenced in a study of cytomegalovirus exposure and HLA in healthy donors. TCRdb's copy holds only in-frame clones and misses some; the assay was immunoSEQ multiplex PCR. Among 200,000 to 250,000 clones listed, less than 85% were seen once. The sequenced material came from PBMCs. The source of these receptors is a woman between 18 and 29 years old in good health and CMV-seronegative.

The chain uses TRBV5-1 and TRBJ1-1; 12 bases agree with TRBD1. J lost 8 bases, V lost 4 bases, and 9 bases had no gene match. The germline CDR1 and CDR2 sequences are SGHRS and YFSETQ. The CDR3 has 15 residues. CDR3 residues: CASSPLGQGAPEAFF. CDR3 nucleotide sequence: TGCGCCAGCAGCCCACTGGGACAGGGGGCACCGGAAGCTTTCTTT.

This clone was detected a few times. The chain carries TRBV9 and TRBJ1-1; possible D gene TRBD1, 6 bases. The CDR3 sequence is 13 residues long. Trimming shortened V by 4 bases and J by 4 bases, and 11 bases separated the two germline ends. Germline V gene sequence: CDR1 SGDLS, CDR2 YYNGEE. As DNA, the CDR3 is TGTGCCAGCAGCTACAGGGTTGGCACTGAAGCTTTCTTT. It codes for CASSYRVGTEAFF.

The chain has TRBV27 and TRBJ2-7; D unclear. The germline gives CDR1 MNHEY, CDR2 SMNVEV (reference sequence). V was cut by 6 bases and J by 4 bases, with 16 bases left in between. This CDR3 has 14 amino acids. CDR3 nucleotides: TGTGCCAGCAGGAGAACGGGCGGTGCTTACGAGCAGTACTTC. Amino acid sequence: CASRRTGGAYEQYF.

A remark on this clone: The conserved phenylalanine or tryptophan normally closing the CDR3 is absent here, so this likely arose from a read error. The DNA is left out, because the CDR3 cannot be placed on it with certainty; the CDR3 is given as TCRdb lists it. The chain has TRBV7-4 and TRBJ1-2; whether TRBD1, the table's D call, matches the DNA was not checked. Termini included, the CDR3 measures 10 amino acids. Germline CDR1 SGHVT, CDR2 SQSDAQ. CDR3 in amino acids: CASTSGAGAL.

The chain employs TRBV5-4 and TRBJ1-2; D is uncertain. The CDR3 length is 15 residues. Per the germline V gene, CDR1 is SGHNT and CDR2 is YYREEE (reference sequence). V lost 0 bases, J lost 6 bases, and 15 bases lay in between. The CDR3 here is CASSLDAPVRDGYTF. CDR3 nucleotides: TGTGCCAGCAGCTTGGACGCGCCCGTTAGGGATGGCTACACCTTC.

The V gene is TRBV29-1, the J gene TRBJ2-5, with 7 positions matching TRBD1. CDR3 length: 15 residues. V lost 5 bases and J lost 0; bases outside the gene matches: 9. From germline, CDR1 is SQVTM and CDR2 ANQGSEA. The CDR3 sequence: CSVPLDRANQETQYF. CDR3 in DNA: TGCAGCGTTCCCCTTGACAGGGCGAACCAAGAGACCCAGTACTTC.

The chain joins TRBV10-3 to TRBJ1-1, with 8 positions matching TRBD1. The CDR3 consists of 13 residues. V lost 11 bases to trimming and J lost 3 bases; unmatched junction nucleotides: 8. The germline V gene encodes CDR1 ENHRY and CDR2 SYGVKD. The CDR3 protein is CAVKGQEDTEAFF. In nucleotides, the CDR3 is TGTGCCGTCAAGGGACAGGAGGACACTGAAGCTTTCTTT.

In DNA, the CDR3 is TGTGCCAGCAGTGGACAGGGGGGAGTTTTCTATCTTAACTATGGCTACACCTTC. Encoded protein: CASSGQGGVFYLNYGYTF. The genes are TRBV6-1 and TRBJ1-2, with 9 bases lining up with TRBD1. The V and J ends lost 4 bases and 1 base, in that order; junction bases with no gene match: 13. The CDR3 extends over 18 amino acids. CDR1 is MNHNS, CDR2 SASEGT, per germline.

In this sample, this clone turned up a few times. DNA of the CDR3: TGTGCCAGCAGCGCGACAGGGGCTCCCTATGGCTACACCTTC. Protein sequence: CASSATGAPYGYTF. V usage is TRBV7-9 and J usage is TRBJ1-2; 8 bases are shared with TRBD1. V was clipped by 5 bases and J by 4 bases; unmatched bases: 6. The CDR3 loop spans 14 amino acids. Germline lookup yields CDR1 SEHNR and CDR2 FQNEAQ (reference sequence).

The chain joins TRBV6-1 to TRBJ2-7; no firm D call. The ends were cut back, 5 bases at V and 9 bases at J, with 14 bases in the middle. The CDR3 has 12 residues. Germline V gene lookup returns CDR1 MNHNS and CDR2 SASEGT. The CDR3 reads CASSSGRVRQYF. As DNA, the CDR3 is TGTGCCAGCAGTTCCGGCCGGGTGCGGCAGTACTTC.

CDR3 sequence reads: CASSQDRGYGYTF. The CDR3 bases are TGCGCCAGCAGCCAAGACAGAGGCTATGGCTACACCTTC. This sequence joins TRBV4-1 and TRBJ1-2; D is unclear. Germline CDR1 reads MGHRA; CDR2 reads YSYEKL. Trimming took 0 bases from V and 4 from J, leaving 6 bases between them. This CDR3 has 13 residues.

The chain links TRBV2 to TRBJ2-7; 7 nucleotides line up with TRBD1. V lost 7 bases, J lost 5 bases, and 11 bases stayed unmatched. This CDR3 region has 14 residues. Germline-derived CDR1 and CDR2 are SNHLY and FYNNEI. CDR3 sequence: CASNGAQGIHEQYF. In DNA, the CDR3 is TGTGCCAGCAATGGGGCACAGGGGATCCACGAGCAGTACTTC.

The chain has TRBV5-6 and TRBJ2-7; 10 bases are shared with TRBD2. This CDR3 is built from 16 residues. Germline CDR1 is SGHDT and CDR2 is YYEEEE. The trim removed 4 bases at V and 6 bases at J, leaving 13 bases unmatched. The CDR3 bases are TGTGCCAGCAGCCTCCTGACTAGCGGGCCGACTGGCGAGCAGTACTTC. Protein product: CASSLLTSGPTGEQYF.

This sequence joins TRBV19 and TRBJ1-2; 9 bases map to TRBD1. Germline V lookup: CDR1 LNHDA, CDR2 SQIVND (reference sequence). The CDR3 has 17 amino acids. V dropped 5 bases and J dropped 3; count of bases not matched to a gene: 13. CDR3 amino acids: CASSSADRGTSDYGYTF. In DNA, the CDR3 is TGTGCCAGTAGTTCGGCGGACAGGGGAACCTCGGACTATGGCTACACCTTC.

This clone was seen only once. This chain uses TRBV7-8 with TRBJ2-7, with a possible D match to TRBD2 (6 bases). The germline V gene has CDR1 SGHVS and CDR2 FQNEAQ. This CDR3 is built from 14 residues. V lost 5 bases and J 3 bases, leaving 14 bases between the germline ends. The CDR3 nucleotides are TGTGCCAGCAGCCCCCGACTAGGCGGCTACGAGCAGTACTTC. Its translation: CASSPRLGGYEQYF.

This chain joins TRBV30 and TRBJ2-3; tentative D call: TRBD2 (6 bases). Germline values: CDR1 GTSNPN, CDR2 SVGIG (reference sequence). This CDR3 has 13 residues. V gave up 2 bases and J gave up 6 bases, with 12 bases separating them. CDR3 sequence reads: CAWSIGSLDTQYF. Here the CDR3 DNA reads TGTGCCTGGAGTATCGGGAGTCTGGATACGCAGTATTTT.

This chain uses TRBV29-1 with TRBJ2-1; 8 bases line up with TRBD1. V shed 6 bases, J shed 7 bases, and the junction held 5 bases outside the gene matches. Looked up from germline, CDR1 is SQVTM and CDR2 is ANQGSEA. The CDR3 is 12 amino acids. The CDR3 nucleotides are TGCAGCGTCCAGGGGGCTAGGAATGAGCAGTTCTTC. The encoded protein is CSVQGARNEQFF.

The genes are TRBV11-2 and TRBJ2-2; D unresolved. Germline-derived CDR1 and CDR2 are SGHAT and FQNNGV. The CDR3 runs to 12 residues. V lost 1 base and J lost 5, with 2 bases in between. CDR3 nucleotide sequence: TGTGCCAGCAGCTTAGGGACCGGGGAGCTGTTTTTT. Translated, it gives CASSLGTGELFF.

The chain is built from TRBV5-6 and TRBJ2-2; TRBD1 might be the D (6 bases). The CDR3 has 14 amino acids. CDR1 is SGHDT and CDR2 is YYEEEE in the germline V gene. The V end was cut by 4 bases, the J end by 1 base, with 8 bases between. CDR3 sequence reads: CASSRTENTGELFF. Written as DNA, the CDR3 is TGTGCCAGCAGCAGGACAGAGAACACCGGGGAGCTGTTTTTT. The full variable domain, completed using reference TRBV5-6 and TRBJ2-2, is DAGVTQSPTHLIKTRGQQVTLRCSPKSGHDTVSWYQQALGQGPQFIFQYYEEEERQRGNFPDRFSGHQFPNYSSELNVNALLLGDSALYLCASSRTENTGELFFGEGSRLTVL.

In its sample, this clone was seen once. The chain joins TRBV29-1 to TRBJ2-2; D possibly corresponds to TRBD1 (5 bases). V was trimmed by 6 bases and J by 6 bases, leaving 14 bases between them. The germline V gene encodes CDR1 SQVTM and CDR2 ANQGSEA. The CDR3 length is 13 residues. CDR3 region: CSVTTVYAGELFF. CDR3 sequence (DNA): TGCAGCGTGACGACAGTCTACGCCGGGGAGCTGTTTTTT.

The J gene is TRBJ1-4, the V gene TRBV4-1; D gene unclear. Germline CDR1 MGHRA, CDR2 YSYEKL. Trimming stripped 3 bases from V and 12 bases from J, with 14 bases between. The CDR3 loop spans 13 amino acids. This CDR3 is CASSQLPTSQLFF. The CDR3 region has the DNA TGCGCCAGCAGCCAGTTACCTACTTCGCAACTGTTTTTT.

Comment on this clone: At one end, the junction sequence differs from germline, possibly due to a read error. The V gene is TRBV6-1, the J gene TRBJ2-1; 10 nucleotides line up with TRBD2. Germline loops: CDR1 MNHNS, CDR2 SASEGT. This CDR3 has 15 residues. The CDR3 coding sequence is TGTGCCAGCGGTGAAGCGGGAGGGCCTTACAATGAGCAGTTCTTC. This encodes CASGEAGGPYNEQFF.

The V call is TRBV2, the J call TRBJ1-3, with 7 bases lining up with TRBD1. CDR3 length: 14 residues. After removal of 8 bases from V and 0 bases from J, the junction contained 4 bases not matched to a gene. Germline V gene data show CDR1 as SNHLY and CDR2 as FYNNEI. The CDR3, as DNA: TGTGCCAGCTGGGACAGAGCCTCTGGAAACACCATATATTTT. Protein: CASWDRASGNTIYF.

This clone was observed once. The chain joins TRBV5-6 to TRBJ1-1; TRBD1 agrees at 10 bases. The V gene's germline CDR1 is SGHDT and CDR2 YYEEEE. This CDR3 contains 16 residues. V was clipped by 3 bases and J by 1 base; unmatched bases: 6. The CDR3 coding sequence is TGTGCCAGCAGCTCGCCGACAGGGGGCAAGAACACTGAAGCTTTCTTT. Translation gives CASSSPTGGKNTEAFF.

This clone was found once. The chain employs TRBV10-3 and TRBJ1-2; no firm D call. The V gene lost 10 bases and the J gene lost 5 bases, with 20 bases spanning the gap. Germline CDR1 reads ENHRY; CDR2 reads SYGVKD. This CDR3 contains 14 residues. CDR3 loop: CASQGPTNLYGYTF. The DNA of the CDR3 is TGTGCCAGCCAAGGACCGACTAACCTTTATGGCTACACCTTC.

V gene TRBV30 combines with J gene TRBJ2-7; 7 nucleotides agree with TRBD1. This CDR3 contains 13 residues. Trimming took 3 bases from V and 5 from J; bases not matched to a gene: 7. CDR1 is GTSNPN, CDR2 SVGIG, per germline (reference sequence). Here the CDR3 reads CAWRDRPTDEQYF. CDR3 sequence (DNA): TGTGCCTGGAGGGACAGGCCCACCGACGAGCAGTACTTC.

The chain employs TRBV5-6 and TRBJ2-7; D call uncertain. This CDR3 has 12 residues. The germline V gene encodes CDR1 SGHDT and CDR2 YYEEEE. The V end lost 0 bases, the J end lost 2 bases, and 3 bases lay between the germline ends. The CDR3 bases are TGTGCCAGCAGCTTGGGAGCCTACGAGCAGTACTTC. Translated: CASSLGAYEQYF. Full variable domain (remainder filled in from reference TRBV5-6 and TRBJ2-7): DAGVTQSPTHLIKTRGQQVTLRCSPKSGHDTVSWYQQALGQGPQFIFQYYEEEERQRGNFPDRFSGHQFPNYSSELNVNALLLGDSALYLCASSLGAYEQYFGPGTRLTVT.

The chain has TRBV7-8 and TRBJ1-4; D not certain. The CDR3 contains 12 residues. CDR1 is SGHVS, CDR2 FQNEAQ, per germline. The germline V and J ends were trimmed by 1 base and 7 bases, with 4 bases remaining between them. CDR3 protein: CASSLVAEKLFF. DNA of the CDR3: TGTGCCAGCAGCTTAGTCGCTGAAAAACTGTTTTTT. The variable domain in full, with the rest retrieved from reference TRBV7-8 and TRBJ1-4, is GAGVSQSPRYKVAKRGQDVALRCDPISGHVSLFWYQQALGQGPEFLTYFQNEAQLDKSGLPSDRFFAERPEGSVSTLKIQRTQQEDSAVYLCASSLVAEKLFFGSGTQLSVL.

The chain links TRBV10-3 to TRBJ2-7; TRBD1 agrees at 10 bases. The trim removed 7 bases at V and 6 bases at J, leaving 6 bases unmatched. The CDR3 runs 13 residues. Per germline, CDR1 ENHRY and CDR2 SYGVKD. In nucleotides, the CDR3 is TGTGCCATCATCGGGACAGGGGCGTCCGAGCAGTACTTC. It encodes CAIIGTGASEQYF.

This chain uses TRBV10-3 with TRBJ1-2; 11 bases agree with TRBD1. The V and J ends lost 9 bases and 6 bases, in that order; junction bases with no gene match: 6. The germline gives CDR1 ENHRY, CDR2 SYGVKD. CDR3 length equals 13 residues. CDR3 DNA: TGTGCCATTACCTGGGACAGGGGGAATGGCTACACCTTC. Translated, it gives CAITWDRGNGYTF.